Presented here are 10 T cell receptor beta chains from one specimen sequenced in a study of shared clonotypes between healthy human individuals. This table comes from immunoSEQ multiplex PCR, and its TCRdb copy is limited to in-frame clones, with some not included. The data show 2.3 million or so clones, with more than 80% seen just once and under 0.45% held by the top ten. The sequencing input was naive CD4+ T cells from PBMCs. The subset is: CD45RA+ positively selected. These receptors all come from a man aged 18 to 29 in good health. Some clones in this sample may be carry-over from other donors' samples.

The chain joins TRBV7-9 to TRBJ2-3; no clear D gene. This CDR3 has 13 residues. Trimming stripped 1 base from V and 6 bases from J, with 8 bases between. Looked up from germline, CDR1 is SEHNR and CDR2 is FQNEAQ (reference sequence). CDR3 DNA sequence: TGTGCCAGCAGCTTAGGTGCTATGGATACGCAGTATTTT. It is translated as CASSLGAMDTQYF.

The chain has TRBV18 and TRBJ2-5, with D maybe TRBD2 (5 bases). The V gene's germline CDR1 is KGHSH and CDR2 LQKENI. The length of the CDR3 is 18 residues. Trimming removed 3 bases from V and 1 base from J, with 21 bases in between. The CDR3 DNA is TGTGCCAGCTCACCCCGCCGAGGGTCCTCGGGCGTCCAAGAGACCCAGTACTTC. Its translation: CASSPRRGSSGVQETQYF. Full variable domain (rest looked up from reference TRBV18 and TRBJ2-5): NAGVMQNPRHLVRRRGQEARLRCSPMKGHSHVYWYRQLPEEGLKFMVYLQKENIIDESGMPKERFSAEFPKEGPSILRIQQVVRGDSAAYFCASSPRRGSSGVQETQYFGPGTRLLVL.

The chain combines TRBV28 with TRBJ1-2; a possible D gene is TRBD1 (5 bases). Trimming took off 7 bases at V and 2 bases at J, with 20 bases between the two ends. The germline V gene encodes CDR1 MDHEN and CDR2 SYDVKM. The CDR3 consists of 16 residues. CDR3 nucleotide sequence: TGTGCCAGCAAACATGCGGGCCAAGAGGGGAACTATGGCTACACCTTC. This sequence encodes CASKHAGQEGNYGYTF.

The chain couples TRBV6-5 to TRBJ1-3, with unresolved D. The V end was cut by 8 bases, the J end by 9 bases, with 23 bases between. Germline values: CDR1 MNHEY, CDR2 SVGAGI. The CDR3 extends over 15 amino acids. The CDR3 sequence: CASPLSRPPFRTIYF. The CDR3 nucleotides read TGTGCCAGCCCCCTTTCCAGGCCTCCGTTTCGCACCATATATTTT.

The chain recombines TRBV7-6 with TRBJ2-7; 9 nucleotides align to TRBD1. The CDR3 extends over 14 amino acids. Germline-derived CDR1 and CDR2 are SGHVS and FNYEAQ. Losses at the gene ends were 5 bases for V and 4 bases for J; bases not matched to a gene: 6. The CDR3 DNA reads TGTGCCAGCAGCCGTATGGACAGGGGATACGAGCAGTACTTC. Its translation is CASSRMDRGYEQYF.

The chain joins TRBV10-1 to TRBJ2-7, with 8 positions matching TRBD2. Unmatched junction bases numbered 18, after V lost 2 bases and J lost 6 bases. The CDR3 has 18 residues. Germline V gene lookup returns CDR1 WNHNN and CDR2 SYGVQD (reference sequence). The CDR3 DNA reads as TGCGCCAGCAGTGAGCCCACCCCACTAGCGGAATCCCCTTCCGAGCAGTACTTC. Its protein is CASSEPTPLAESPSEQYF.

This chain connects TRBV7-2 to TRBJ2-2, with 8 bases identical to TRBD2. CDR1 is SGHTA, CDR2 FQGNSA, per germline. The V gene end was trimmed by 4 bases and the J gene end by 0 bases; junction bases not matched to a gene: 4. The CDR3 has 16 amino acids. CDR3 DNA: TGTGCCAGCAGCTATAGCGGGGCCTCGAACACCGGGGAGCTGTTTTTT. Its protein product is CASSYSGASNTGELFF.

V usage is TRBV7-3 and J usage is TRBJ2-7, with 8 bases matching TRBD1. There are 14 residues in the CDR3. Germline V CDR1 and CDR2: SGHTA, FQGTGA. V trimming: 1 base; J trimming: 6 bases; junction bases outside the gene matches: 5. The CDR3 loop reads CASSLRQGAGEQYF. The CDR3 DNA is TGTGCCAGCAGCTTAAGGCAGGGGGCCGGCGAGCAGTACTTC.

CDR3 loop: CASSSATLAGGVDTQYF. In DNA form, the CDR3 reads TGCGCCAGCAGCTCGGCGACTTTAGCGGGAGGGGTGGATACGCAGTATTTT. V is TRBV5-1 and J is TRBJ2-3, with 11 bases aligning to TRBD2. Unmatched junction bases numbered 12, after V lost 3 bases and J lost 6 bases. The CDR3 spans 17 residues. The V gene's germline CDR1 is SGHRS and CDR2 YFSETQ.

This clone has just a few counts. The chain couples TRBV19 to TRBJ1-5; D is possibly TRBD1 (5 bases). Trimming pared 4 bases from V and 6 bases from J, leaving 13 bases between. The CDR3 covers 14 residues. Germline CDR1 and CDR2: LNHDA and SQIVND (reference sequence). The CDR3 sequence is CASSNGRGSQPQHF. CDR3 in DNA: TGTGCCAGTAGTAACGGGCGGGGGAGTCAGCCCCAGCATTTT.